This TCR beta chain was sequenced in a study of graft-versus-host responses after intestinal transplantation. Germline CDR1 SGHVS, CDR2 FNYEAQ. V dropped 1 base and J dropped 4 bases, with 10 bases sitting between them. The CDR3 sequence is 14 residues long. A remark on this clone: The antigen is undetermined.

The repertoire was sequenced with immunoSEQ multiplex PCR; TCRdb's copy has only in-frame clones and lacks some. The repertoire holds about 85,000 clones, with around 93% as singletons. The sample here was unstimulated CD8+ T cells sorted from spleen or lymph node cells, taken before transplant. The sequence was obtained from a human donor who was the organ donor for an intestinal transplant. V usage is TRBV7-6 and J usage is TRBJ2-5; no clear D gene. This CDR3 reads CASSLDTTRETQYF. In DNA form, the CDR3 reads TGTGCCAGCAGCTTAGATACGACACGAGAGACCCAGTACTTC.